What follows is one T cell receptor (beta chain) and its context. Antigen unknown. The data derive from a study of radiotherapy plus CTLA-4 blockade in lung cancer. Turning to the study itself: Disease control was present in roughly 29% of patients, and objective responses in under 20%. Study results and limitations: Best predicting response, reportedly, were early blood T cell clone dynamics, with interferon-beta. Expansion of tumor-derived TCR clones was observed in blood after radiotherapy plus ipilimumab.

Using immunoSEQ multiplex PCR, the repertoire was profiled, and TCRdb retains in-frame clones only, with some absent. Of roughly 50,000 clones listed, around 86% were seen once; the top ten hold approximately 3.3%. Those patients who had chemo-refractory metastatic non-small-cell lung cancer were given focal radiation along with CTLA-4 blockade through ipilimumab. This CDR3 region has 14 residues. The germline V gene has CDR1 SEHNR and CDR2 FQNEAQ (reference sequence). V lost 5 bases and J lost 5, with 15 bases in between. Material: peripheral blood, obtained from a patient treated with radiotherapy plus ipilimumab. The chain has TRBV7-9 and TRBJ1-2; D call uncertain. This clonotype originated in a human donor with non-small cell lung cancer who had stable disease on radiotherapy plus ipilimumab. The CDR3 sequence: CASSRGPSPYGYTF. DNA of the CDR3: TGTGCCAGCAGCCGCGGCCCATCCCCTTATGGCTACACCTTC.